The rows below give T cell receptor beta chains drawn from one sample of a study of T cell responses to AZD1222 COVID-19 vaccine. Some clones are missing from TCRdb's copy, which holds only in-frame ones; the method was immunoSEQ multiplex PCR. This table holds 40,000 to 60,000 clones, approximately 79% found once. The sample was peripheral blood, taken on day 0 of MenACWY control vaccination. Receptors originate from an adult in good health. Each CDR3 is given with its conserved first and last residue. A D gene is named only where the DNA matches it firmly. Clone size is stated in some rows and not others, as once, few, many or a class when expanded.

V gene,CDR3 length,clone size,J gene,D gene,CDR3 protein,CDR3 DNA
TRBV24-1,15,medium-sized,TRBJ2-2,.,CATSDTALDTGELFF,TGTGCCACCAGTGACACAGCACTGGACACCGGGGAGCTGTTTTTT
TRBV9,15,.,TRBJ1-1,.,CASSPASGRYTEAFF,TGTGCCAGCAGCCCTGCTTCCGGCCGTTACACTGAAGCTTTCTTT
TRBV28,15,.,TRBJ1-2,.,CASSPSISYPYGYTF,TGTGCCAGCAGTCCGTCAATTAGTTATCCCTATGGCTACACCTTC
TRBV28,15,once,TRBJ2-3,.,CASSSPPSHTDTQYF,TGTGCCAGCAGTTCCCCCCCCAGTCACACAGATACGCAGTATTTT
TRBV19,15,.,TRBJ2-1,.,CASSSGTGIFNEQFF,TGTGCCAGTAGTAGTGGAACAGGAATTTTTAATGAGCAGTTCTTC
TRBV6-4,14,few,TRBJ2-2,.,CASSDSSGAGELFF,TGTGCCAGCAGTGACTCGTCGGGGGCCGGGGAGCTGTTTTTT
TRBV11-2,11,.,TRBJ1-1,.,CASSLTLRAFF,TGTGCCAGCAGCTTAACCCTAAGGGCTTTCTTT
TRBV2,13,.,TRBJ2-7,TRBD1,CASSRDRGYEQYF,TGTGCCAGCAGCCGGGACAGGGGCTACGAGCAGTACTTC
TRBV4-1,16,few,TRBJ2-1,TRBD2,CASSQDGRGGTYEQFF,TGCGCCAGCAGCCAAGATGGCCGGGGGGGCACCTATGAGCAGTTCTTC
TRBV6-4,15,few,TRBJ2-3,TRBD2,CASSDVAGGPDTQYF,TGTGCCAGCAGTGACGTGGCGGGGGGGCCAGATACGCAGTATTTT
TRBV20-1,11,.,TRBJ2-4,.,CSAGTVNIQYF,TGCAGTGCCGGCACCGTAAACATTCAGTACTTC
TRBV20-1,11,.,TRBJ1-1,.,CSAMVNTEAFF,TGCAGTGCTATGGTGAACACTGAAGCTTTCTTT
TRBV4-1,16,.,TRBJ1-2,TRBD1,CASSQTPGTGFDGYTF,TGCGCCAGCAGCCAAACCCCCGGGACAGGTTTTGATGGCTACACCTTC
TRBV20-1,10,.,TRBJ1-5,.,CSARGQPQHF,TGCAGTGCTAGGGGTCAGCCCCAGCATTTT
TRBV19,15,.,TRBJ2-7,.,CASSKRALRTDEQYF,TGTGCCAGTAGTAAACGGGCCCTCCGAACAGACGAGCAGTACTTC
TRBV19,18,.,TRBJ1-5,.,CASSHGLGGGYSNQPQHF,TGTGCCAGTAGCCATGGCCTGGGGGGAGGGTATAGCAATCAGCCCCAGCATTTT
TRBV19,16,.,TRBJ2-3,TRBD2,CASSIGTSGRTDTQYF,TGTGCCAGTAGCATCGGGACTAGCGGGAGAACCGATACGCAGTATTTT
TRBV19,16,few,TRBJ1-5,.,CASSYHRAPSNQPQHF,TGTGCCAGTAGTTACCACAGGGCACCTAGCAATCAGCCCCAGCATTTT
TRBV5-1,11,.,TRBJ2-5,.,CASSLYGTQYF,TGCGCCAGCAGCTTGTACGGGACCCAGTACTTC
TRBV5-1,14,.,TRBJ2-5,TRBD1,CASTQPGQAETQYF,TGCGCCAGCACCCAACCGGGACAGGCGGAGACCCAGTACTTC
TRBV14,12,.,TRBJ2-2,.,CASSYSVGELFF,TGTGCCAGCAGCTACTCAGTCGGGGAGCTGTTTTTT
TRBV5-3,17,.,TRBJ1-2,.,CARSIQKRGPPLGGYTF,TGTGCCAGAAGCATACAGAAGAGGGGCCCCCCTTTGGGCGGCTACACCTTC
TRBV2,13,once,TRBJ1-1,TRBD1,CASSRQGNTEAFF,TGTGCCAGCAGTAGACAGGGTAACACTGAAGCTTTCTTT
TRBV6-4,16,.,TRBJ1-5,.,CASSDSLWRENQPQHF,TGTGCCAGCAGTGACTCGTTGTGGCGGGAGAATCAGCCCCAGCATTTT
TRBV15,13,.,TRBJ1-1,.,CATSRNSETEAFF,TGTGCCACCAGCCGGAACTCGGAAACTGAAGCTTTCTTT
TRBV24-1,15,.,TRBJ2-2,TRBD1,CATSVSDRDTGELFF,TGTGCCACCAGTGTCTCGGACAGGGACACCGGGGAGCTGTTTTTT
TRBV7-2,16,.,TRBJ1-3,.,CASSLVGPVSGNTIYF,TGTGCCAGCAGCTTAGTCGGGCCAGTCTCTGGAAACACCATATATTTT
TRBV5-1,13,.,TRBJ1-2,.,CASSFAANYGYTF,TGCGCCAGCAGCTTTGCCGCAAACTATGGCTACACCTTC
TRBV4-1,15,many,TRBJ1-6,.,CASSQVRDIGSPLHF,TGCGCCAGCAGCCAAGTGCGGGACATAGGATCACCCCTCCACTTT
TRBV29-1,15,.,TRBJ2-1,.,CSVLVSLYGYNEQFF,TGCAGCGTTCTAGTTAGTCTCTACGGGTACAATGAGCAGTTCTTC
TRBV24-1,12,.,TRBJ1-1,.,CATRGGSAEAFF,TGTGCCACCAGGGGGGGGAGCGCTGAAGCTTTCTTT
TRBV5-1,15,.,TRBJ2-1,TRBD1,CASSLVQGEGNEQFF,TGCGCCAGCAGCTTGGTACAGGGGGAAGGCAATGAGCAGTTCTTC
TRBV28,16,.,TRBJ2-1,TRBD1,CACTTWGTGSFNEQFF,TGTGCCTGCACCACGTGGGGGACAGGGAGTTTCAATGAGCAGTTCTTC
TRBV7-8,16,.,TRBJ2-4,.,CASTSKLAPYLDIQYF,TGTGCCAGCACCTCCAAGCTCGCCCCATATTTAGACATTCAGTACTTC
TRBV10-3,13,once,TRBJ1-2,TRBD1,CAIRKQGSGGYTF,TGTGCCATCAGAAAACAGGGGTCTGGGGGCTACACCTTC
TRBV6-2/TRBV6-3,14,.,TRBJ1-5,.,CASSYVQVHQPQHF,TGTGCCAGCAGTTACGTTCAGGTTCATCAGCCCCAGCATTTT
TRBV30,14,.,TRBJ1-1,.,CAWSELAANTEAFF,TGTGCCTGGAGTGAATTGGCCGCGAACACTGAAGCTTTCTTT
TRBV2,15,.,TRBJ1-6,TRBD1,CASKVLRTGDSPLHF,TGTGCCAGCAAGGTTTTGAGGACAGGGGATTCACCCCTCCACTTT
TRBV12-3/TRBV12-4,13,.,TRBJ1-2,.,CASSLDFTYGYTF,TGTGCCAGCAGTTTAGATTTCACCTATGGCTACACCTTC
TRBV6-6,15,.,TRBJ1-3,.,CASSYYPGSGNTIYF,TGTGCCAGCAGTTACTACCCAGGCTCTGGAAACACCATATATTTT
TRBV7-8,15,.,TRBJ2-5,.,CASSLNPAARETQYF,TGTGCCAGCAGCTTAAATCCCGCCGCCCGGGAGACCCAGTACTTC
TRBV4-1,17,.,TRBJ2-3,TRBD1,CASSQERQGYSTDTQYF,TGCGCCAGCAGCCAAGAGAGACAGGGATACTCTACCGATACGCAGTATTTT